This T cell receptor (beta chain) was recorded in a study of T cells after posttransplantation cyclophosphamide. General study points: Donor CD8+ memory clones often dominated recipient blood repertoires at later times.

The repertoire was sequenced with immunoSEQ multiplex PCR; TCRdb's copy has only in-frame clones and lacks some. The table includes about 47,000 clones, roughly 94% detected once. To note about this clone: Its specificity is unknown.

Per germline, CDR1 MGHRA and CDR2 YSYEKL. The CDR3 length is 13 residues. Trimming cost V 3 bases and J 6 bases; bases outside gene matches: 5. The receptor's source is a woman aged 30 to 39 in good health and a related stem cell transplant donor. V gene TRBV4-1 combines with J gene TRBJ2-7; 7 bases match TRBD2. Source material: PBMCs. The CDR3 sequence is CASSQTSLGEQYF. CDR3 sequence (DNA): TGCGCCAGCAGCCAGACTAGCCTCGGCGAGCAGTACTTC.